The 25 T cell receptor beta chains below come from one sample, sequenced in a study of shared clonotypes between healthy human individuals. The assay was immunoSEQ multiplex PCR, and TCRdb's table has in-frame clones only and misses some. The table shows about 2.1 million clones, with approximately 92% occurring only once. Naive-designated CD8 cells lacked CD45RO, were positively enriched for CCR7, and omitted terminally differentiated effector memory CD45RA+ cells. Sequencing input: naive CD8+ T cells from PBMCs. All receptors derive from a man between 18 and 29 years old in good health. Some clones in this sample may be carry-over from other donors' samples.

The J gene is TRBJ2-3, the V gene TRBV13; D is undetermined. This CDR3 contains 15 residues. Trimming removed 0 bases from V and 4 bases from J, with 11 bases in between. The germline V gene has CDR1 PRHDT and CDR2 FYEKMQ (reference sequence). In DNA, the CDR3 is TGTGCCAGCAGCTTAGGAGTCGGCGGCCCAGATACGCAGTATTTT. The encoded protein is CASSLGVGGPDTQYF.

The V call is TRBV4-3, the J call TRBJ2-7, with D tentatively TRBD2 (6 bases). V was pared by 1 base and J by 2 bases, with 12 bases between. Germline V gives CDR1 LGHNA, CDR2 YSLEER. CDR3 length: 15 amino acids. The CDR3 spells CASSQVYGSAYEQYF. CDR3 bases: TGCGCCAGCAGCCAAGTATACGGGAGCGCCTACGAGCAGTACTTC.

In this sample, this clone turned up a few times. The chain uses TRBV27 and TRBJ1-1; 9 bases agree with TRBD1. Trimming cost V 5 bases and J 4 bases; bases outside gene matches: 5. Per germline, CDR1 MNHEY and CDR2 SMNVEV (reference sequence). The CDR3 is made up of 14 amino acids. In DNA form, the CDR3 reads TGTGCCAGCAGTCCCCGACAGGGGGGCACTGAAGCTTTCTTT. Translation: CASSPRQGGTEAFF.

The chain uses TRBV5-6 and TRBJ1-1; no firm D call. V was pared by 0 bases and J by 0 bases, with 9 bases between. The CDR3 length is 15 residues. Germline V lookup: CDR1 SGHDT, CDR2 YYEEEE. Written as DNA, the CDR3 is TGTGCCAGCAGCTTGGGGGTTCCTATGAACACTGAAGCTTTCTTT. The encoded protein is CASSLGVPMNTEAFF. The variable domain in full, with the rest retrieved from reference TRBV5-6 and TRBJ1-1, is DAGVTQSPTHLIKTRGQQVTLRCSPKSGHDTVSWYQQALGQGPQFIFQYYEEEERQRGNFPDRFSGHQFPNYSSELNVNALLLGDSALYLCASSLGVPMNTEAFFGQGTRLTVV.

This clone was recorded once. The chain is built from TRBV7-9 and TRBJ2-1, with D maybe TRBD2 (5 bases). CDR3 length: 14 residues. V lost 10 bases and J 4 bases, leaving 17 bases between the germline ends. Germline CDR1 is SEHNR and CDR2 is FQNEAQ (reference sequence). The CDR3 DNA sequence: TGTGCCACCGAGGAGGAGGTTATTTACAATGAGCAGTTCTTC. It codes for CATEEEVIYNEQFF.

The chain couples TRBV7-9 to TRBJ2-5; D is perhaps TRBD1 or TRBD2 (5 bases each). V lost 5 bases and J lost 3, with 19 bases in between. CDR3 length equals 16 residues. Germline CDR1 reads SEHNR; CDR2 reads FQNEAQ (reference sequence). The CDR3 region is CASSRKNRDAKETQYF. The CDR3 nucleotides read TGTGCCAGCAGCAGGAAGAACCGGGACGCTAAAGAGACCCAGTACTTC.

The chain links TRBV28 to TRBJ2-7, with D maybe TRBD1 (7 bases). V was pared by 4 bases and J by 3 bases, with 16 bases between. There are 15 residues in the CDR3. CDR1 is MDHEN and CDR2 is SYDVKM in the germline V gene. The CDR3 region is CASSSRDSLSYEQYF. CDR3 bases: TGTGCCAGCAGTTCGCGGGACAGTTTGAGCTACGAGCAGTACTTC.

This clone was found once. The chain couples TRBV27 to TRBJ2-4; no firm D call. Looked up from germline, CDR1 is MNHEY and CDR2 is SMNVEV (reference sequence). Trimming removed 4 bases at V and 6 bases at J, with 7 bases between. The CDR3 extends over 12 amino acids. DNA for the CDR3: TGTGCCAGCAGTTCCCCCGCAAACATTCAGTACTTC. It codes for CASSSPANIQYF.

This clone appeared a single time. The same CDR3 is also encoded by other DNA sequences in this sample. This rearrangement joins TRBV11-2 to TRBJ2-2, with D tentatively TRBD1 or TRBD2 (6 bases each). The V and J ends lost 4 bases and 0 bases respectively, with 12 bases between them. This CDR3 is built from 16 residues. Germline V gene sequence: CDR1 SGHAT, CDR2 FQNNGV. The CDR3 spells CASSSRGRTNTGELFF. In nucleotides, the CDR3 is TGTGCCAGCAGCTCCCGGGGGCGAACGAACACCGGGGAGCTGTTTTTT.

The rearrangement joins TRBV7-2 to TRBJ2-5; 11 bases map to TRBD2. The trim removed 5 bases at V and 3 bases at J, leaving 11 bases unmatched. Germline V gene lookup returns CDR1 SGHTA and CDR2 FQGNSA. This CDR3 is built from 17 residues. The CDR3 loop is CASSKRTGLAEKETQYF. In DNA form, the CDR3 reads TGTGCCAGCAGCAAAAGAACGGGACTAGCGGAGAAAGAGACCCAGTACTTC.

This chain connects TRBV9 to TRBJ1-1; weak D call: TRBD1 (5 bases). The CDR3 consists of 15 residues. V was pared by 4 bases and J by 0 bases, with 13 bases between. Germline CDR1 reads SGDLS; CDR2 reads YYNGEE. In DNA form, the CDR3 reads TGTGCCAGCAGCCCCCTCCTGGGGCTGAACACTGAAGCTTTCTTT. This sequence encodes CASSPLLGLNTEAFF.

The chain employs TRBV5-6 and TRBJ1-1, with D possibly TRBD1 on 5 matching bases. Germline V gives CDR1 SGHDT, CDR2 YYEEEE. V lost 3 bases, J lost 6 bases, and 15 bases lay in between. This CDR3 is 14 amino acids long. In nucleotides, the CDR3 is TGTGCCAGCAGCTGGGGTGCAGGGAAGGCTGAAGCTTTCTTT. It is translated as CASSWGAGKAEAFF.

The V and J genes are TRBV5-1 and TRBJ2-2; 16 bases agree with TRBD2. This CDR3 contains 18 residues. Trimming removed 3 bases from V and 3 bases from J; junction bases left unmatched: 5. CDR1 is SGHRS, CDR2 YFSETQ, per germline. CDR3 sequence (DNA): TGCGCCAGCAGCTGGGGACTAGCGGGAGGGCCTTACACCGGGGAGCTGTTTTTT. This gives the protein CASSWGLAGGPYTGELFF.

CDR3: CSVVASVYNEQFF. CDR3 nucleotides: TGCAGCGTTGTCGCTAGCGTGTACAATGAGCAGTTCTTC. J is TRBJ2-1 and V is TRBV29-1, with D perhaps matching TRBD2 (6 bases). Trimming removed 4 bases from V and 4 bases from J, with 11 bases in between. Germline assignment: CDR1 SQVTM and CDR2 ANQGSEA. The length of the CDR3 is 13 residues.

The chain joins TRBV5-4 to TRBJ1-1; TRBD1 is a possible D gene (5 bases). V lost 0 bases and J lost 5, with 11 bases in between. Germline values: CDR1 SGHNT, CDR2 YYREEE (reference sequence). The CDR3 runs 14 residues. The CDR3 sequence: CASSLGGALTEAFF. CDR3 nucleotide sequence: TGTGCCAGCAGCTTGGGCGGGGCGCTTACTGAAGCTTTCTTT.

The chain has TRBV9 and TRBJ1-1, with D perhaps TRBD1 (6 bases). The CDR3 loop spans 17 amino acids. Germline V gives CDR1 SGDLS, CDR2 YYNGEE. The germline V and J ends were trimmed by 3 bases and 0 bases, with 18 bases remaining between them. In DNA, the CDR3 is TGTGCCAGCAGCGCCCTTGTTCGACAGGATTTGAACACTGAAGCTTTCTTT. It encodes CASSALVRQDLNTEAFF.

This chain links TRBV5-6 with TRBJ1-1, with D possibly matching TRBD1 (5 bases). Germline lookup yields CDR1 SGHDT and CDR2 YYEEEE. Trimming pared 0 bases from V and 5 bases from J, leaving 17 bases between. The CDR3 has 16 residues. CDR3 nucleotide sequence: TGTGCCAGCAGCTTGGACCCCGGGATTGGGGCAACTGAAGCTTTCTTT. Translated: CASSLDPGIGATEAFF.

In this sample, this clone turned up once. V gene TRBV9 combines with J gene TRBJ2-7, with 8 positions matching TRBD2. The CDR3 extends over 15 amino acids. Per the germline V gene, CDR1 is SGDLS and CDR2 is YYNGEE. V dropped 0 bases and J dropped 6; count of bases not matched to a gene: 8. The chain's CDR3 is CASSVGTSRGGEQYF. CDR3 sequence (DNA): TGTGCCAGCAGCGTAGGGACTAGCCGTGGGGGCGAGCAGTACTTC.

J is TRBJ2-5 and V is TRBV9; 12 bases match TRBD2. Germline V lookup: CDR1 SGDLS, CDR2 YYNGEE. Trimming took 4 bases from V and 5 from J; bases not matched to a gene: 12. This CDR3 comprises 17 residues. The CDR3 DNA reads as TGTGCCAGCAGCCTATCCGGACTAGCGGGGCTCCGGGAGACCCAGTACTTC. Translating gives CASSLSGLAGLRETQYF.

This clone occurred once. This sequence joins TRBV7-9 and TRBJ1-3; D not certain. The V and J ends lost 3 bases and 8 bases respectively, with 11 bases between them. CDR1 and CDR2 from the germline V gene are SEHNR and FQNEAQ (reference sequence). CDR3 length: 13 residues. CDR3 amino acids: CASSFGGLDTIYF. DNA of the CDR3: TGTGCCAGCAGCTTTGGAGGCCTAGACACCATATATTTT.

The table lists this clone with a count of one. The chain couples TRBV27 to TRBJ1-4; tentative D call: TRBD1 (5 bases). The V gene's germline CDR1 is MNHEY and CDR2 SMNVEV (reference sequence). V lost 5 bases to trimming and J lost 7 bases, with 23 bases between them. There are 17 residues in the CDR3. This CDR3 reads CASSPRPGERSREKLFF. CDR3 nucleotide sequence: TGTGCCAGCAGTCCTCGGCCGGGGGAAAGAAGTCGTGAAAAACTGTTTTTT.

This chain connects TRBV7-3 to TRBJ2-7; possibly TRBD2 for D (6 bases). With 5 bases removed from V and 3 bases from J, the gap between germline ends came to 11 bases. The CDR3 spans 13 residues. Germline-derived CDR1 and CDR2 are SGHTA and FQGTGA. CDR3 bases: TGTGCCAGCAGCGTCACTAGCTACTACGAGCAGTACTTC. Its translation: CASSVTSYYEQYF.

Note on this clone: Other nucleotide sequences from this sample produce the same CDR3. This chain links TRBV2 with TRBJ2-7, with a tentative D call TRBD1 (6 bases). Trimming left V 7 bases short and J 1 base short, with 8 bases between. This CDR3 has 12 residues. The germline gives CDR1 SNHLY, CDR2 FYNNEI. The CDR3 sequence is CASTQGSYEQYF. The DNA of the CDR3 is TGTGCCAGCACACAGGGATCCTACGAGCAGTACTTC.

This chain links TRBV9 with TRBJ2-1; 8 bases map to TRBD2. The V gene's germline CDR1 is SGDLS and CDR2 YYNGEE. The CDR3 length is 16 residues. The ends lost 4 bases at V and 7 bases at J; junction bases unmatched: 13. CDR3 in DNA: TGTGCCAGCAGCCCCTGGCGAGCGGGAGTCGGGAATGAGCAGTTCTTC. Its protein product is CASSPWRAGVGNEQFF.

The chain recombines TRBV5-6 with TRBJ2-1, with D hard to call. CDR3 length: 13 residues. Germline V gene sequence: CDR1 SGHDT, CDR2 YYEEEE. Deletions cut 4 bases from V and 13 bases from J, with 18 bases between. Here the CDR3 DNA reads TGTGCCAGCAGCACCTATCTCGATGTGGGACAGTTCTTC. Its translation: CASSTYLDVGQFF.